This passage covers 16 T cell receptor beta chains from one sample sequenced in a study of T cells after yellow fever vaccination. TCRdb re-derived calls from the 5' RACE reads in MiXCR, one entry per CDR3 protein. The sample yields about 85,000 distinct CDR3 sequences, roughly 13% seen once. The input for sequencing was CD8+ T cells not binding an NS4B(214-222) dextramer, sorted from PBMCs, taken approximately 22 days after the first yellow fever vaccination. These TCRs come from a man aged 18-30 years who received the YFV17D yellow fever vaccine.

J is TRBJ1-6 and V is TRBV3-1, with TRBD1 identical over 9 bases. The J segment lost 7 bases and the V segment lost 1 base, leaving 2 bases of the junction unmatched. Germline CDR1 is LGHDT and CDR2 is YNNKEL (reference sequence). The CDR3 totals 15 residues. The CDR3 nucleotides read TGTGCCAGCAGCCAAGTAACAGGGGGCAATTCACCCCTCCACTTT. Protein: CASSQVTGGNSPLHF.

The gene calls are TRBV7-9 and TRBJ2-1; 11 nucleotides align to TRBD2. The V segment lost 4 bases and the J segment 8 bases; nucleotides outside the gene matches: 10. CDR3 length: 16 residues. The germline gives CDR1 SEHNR, CDR2 FQNEAQ (reference sequence). The CDR3 here is CASSSTRLAGGYEQFF. DNA for the CDR3: TGTGCCAGCAGCTCAACACGGCTAGCGGGGGGCTATGAGCAGTTCTTC.

This clonotype was counted between two and nine times. The chain has TRBV14 and TRBJ2-1, with D possibly called TRBD1 or TRBD2 (6 bases each). Germline CDR1 and CDR2: SGHDN and FVKESK. Trimming pared 5 bases from V and 8 bases from J, leaving 19 bases between. The CDR3 has 15 residues. The DNA of the CDR3 is TGTGCCAGCAGCTCGTTGGGGGGCCCTCTCGATGAGCAGTTCTTC. Translating gives CASSSLGGPLDEQFF.

This clonotype was counted only a few times. CDR3 DNA: TGTGCCAGCAGCTTCTCGACAGGGGAAAAGTTGGATACGCAGTATTTT. As protein: CASSFSTGEKLDTQYF. The V gene is TRBV7-8, the J gene TRBJ2-3; TRBD1 matches at 8 bases. The J segment lost 6 bases and the V segment lost 3 bases, leaving 11 bases of the junction unmatched. The CDR3 totals 16 residues. Germline V gene sequence: CDR1 SGHVS, CDR2 FQNEAQ.

The chain is built from TRBV9 and TRBJ1-6; 9 bases map to TRBD1. Germline trimming cut 4 bases from V and 5 bases from J; bases unmatched to any gene: 10. CDR1 and CDR2 from the germline V gene are SGDLS and YYNGEE. The CDR3 contains 17 residues. The CDR3 sequence is CASSTSRTGENNSPLHF. The CDR3 DNA is TGTGCCAGCAGCACATCAAGGACAGGGGAGAATAATTCACCCCTCCACTTT. The full variable domain, rest sourced from reference TRBV9 and TRBJ1-6, is DSGVTQTPKHLITATGQRVTLRCSPRSGDLSVYWYQQSLDQGLQFLIQYYNGEERAKGNILERFSAQQFPDLHSELNLSSLELGDSALYFCASSTSRTGENNSPLHFGNGTRLTVT.

There are a few counts of this clonotype. The chain links TRBV7-6 to TRBJ2-2, with TRBD1 matching 10 bases. Trimming at V came to 7 bases and at J to 6 bases, leaving 2 bases not matched to a gene. The CDR3 contains 13 residues. CDR1 and CDR2 from the germline V gene are SGHVS and FNYEAQ. The DNA for the CDR3 is TGTGCCAGCAAAGGGACAGGGGCCGGGGAGCTGTTTTTT. Protein: CASKGTGAGELFF.

This clonotype was counted only a few times. The chain joins TRBV7-9 to TRBJ1-3; D gene ambiguous. Trimming removed 4 bases from V and 0 bases from J, with 7 bases in between. CDR1 and CDR2 from the germline V gene are SEHNR and FQNEAQ (reference sequence). The CDR3 runs to 14 residues. The CDR3 coding sequence is TGTGCCAGCAGCTCTTCCGTCTCTGGAAACACCATATATTTT. Its translation is CASSSSVSGNTIYF.

On this clonotype itself: At one boundary the junction diverges from the germline segment, which might be a read error. This chain joins TRBV6-5 and TRBJ2-3; TRBD1 matches 9 bases. The germline V gene encodes CDR1 MNHEY and CDR2 SVGAGI. The CDR3 spans 17 residues. CDR3 nucleotides: TGTGCCGGCAGTTACCCCCGGACAGGGGAGGCCACAGATACGCAGTATTTT. Translation: CAGSYPRTGEATDTQYF.

The genes are TRBV7-9 and TRBJ2-7, with TRBD1 matching over 10 bases. In germline, CDR1 is SEHNR, CDR2 FQNEAQ (reference sequence). The J segment lost 0 bases and the V segment lost 0 bases, leaving 5 bases of the junction unmatched. The CDR3 is 17 amino acids. CDR3 protein: CASSLAGQGISSYEQYF. The CDR3, as DNA: TGTGCCAGCAGCTTAGCGGGACAGGGGATAAGCTCCTACGAGCAGTACTTC.

This chain links TRBV4-3 with TRBJ2-3; perhaps TRBD2 as D (6 bases). V was shortened by 0 bases and J by 6 bases, with 19 bases between the two germline ends. Germline CDR1 is LGHNA and CDR2 is YSLEER. The CDR3 runs to 17 residues. CDR3 nucleotide sequence: TGCGCCAGCAGCCAAGAAGCTGGAGGGCACCCTGGCGATACGCAGTATTTT. Translation: CASSQEAGGHPGDTQYF.

There are a few counts of this clonotype. The chain employs TRBV7-9 and TRBJ2-7; TRBD2 might be the D (5 bases). Germline-derived CDR1 and CDR2 are SEHNR and FQNEAQ (reference sequence). V lost 4 bases, J lost 5 bases, and 15 bases lay in between. The CDR3 has 14 amino acids. The CDR3 loop reads CASSSLDGVDEQYF. The DNA for the CDR3 is TGTGCCAGCAGCTCACTAGACGGGGTTGACGAGCAGTACTTC.

This clonotype was counted many times. The genes are TRBV5-1 and TRBJ2-7; possibly TRBD1 or TRBD2 for D (6 bases each). This CDR3 has 11 amino acids. Trimming took off 4 bases at V and 6 bases at J, with 8 bases between the two ends. CDR1 is SGHRS and CDR2 is YFSETQ in the germline V gene. CDR3: CASSGGGEQYF. CDR3 in DNA: TGCGCCAGCAGCGGAGGGGGCGAGCAGTACTTC.

This clonotype was counted between two and nine times. The V call is TRBV7-2, the J call TRBJ1-1; D is perhaps TRBD1 (5 bases). CDR1 SGHTA and CDR2 FQGNSA come from the germline V gene. This CDR3 region has 14 residues. The ends were cut back, 2 bases at V and 1 base at J, with 8 bases in the middle. This CDR3 is CASSLWGENTEAFF. The DNA for the CDR3 is TGTGCCAGCAGCTTATGGGGGGAGAACACTGAAGCTTTCTTT.

This clonotype was picked up a small number of times. V and J are TRBV20-1 and TRBJ2-7; D not resolved. The CDR3 length is 14 residues. Trimming took 1 base from V and 2 from J, leaving 12 bases between them. Germline V gene data show CDR1 as DFQATT and CDR2 as SNEGSKA (reference sequence). The CDR3 DNA reads TGCAGTGCTAGAGGTTCATCAGGACCCTACGAGCAGTACGTC. The encoded protein is CSARGSSGPYEQYV.

This clonotype was seen more than once but under ten times. V usage is TRBV6-1 and J usage is TRBJ2-6; D may match TRBD1 or TRBD2 (5 bases each). The CDR3 consists of 17 residues. With 6 bases removed from V and 2 bases from J, the gap between germline ends came to 17 bases. Germline lookup yields CDR1 MNHNS and CDR2 SASEGT. The CDR3, as DNA: TGTGCCAGCAGCGAGGGGTCAGGGTTGGCTGGGGCCAACGTCCTGACTTTC. It yields the protein CASSEGSGLAGANVLTF.

V and J are TRBV15 and TRBJ2-1; 11 bases map to TRBD2. The CDR3 has 16 amino acids. V shed 0 bases, J shed 9 bases, and the junction held 7 bases outside the gene matches. CDR1 and CDR2 from the germline V gene are LNHNV and YYDKDF (reference sequence). The CDR3 DNA reads as TGTGCCACCAGCAGAGACCTAGCGGGGGGCCGTATTGAGCAGTTCTTC. Protein: CATSRDLAGGRIEQFF.